This is a list of T cell receptor beta chains from one sample in a study of T cells in Graves' hyperthyroidism and ophthalmopathy. TCRdb called the multiplex PCR reads again in MiXCR, with one record for every CDR3 protein. The data hold approximately 600,000 distinct CDR3 sequences, with around 21% observed a single time. The sample consisted of blood. The receptor source for this set is a man between 25 and 39 years old with Graves' ophthalmopathy. CDR3s include the opening cysteine and the closing phenylalanine or tryptophan. A D gene is named only where the DNA matches it firmly. Rows may omit the clone size; those that give it use once, few, many or a size class.

>TRBJ2-3|TRBV7-2|many|TRBD2
TGTGCCAGCAGCGGTAGGACTAGCTCAGGCACAGATACGCAGTATTTT
CASSGRTSSGTDTQYF
>TRBJ2-5|TRBV2|many|NA
TGTGCCAGCCGCATGGGGCAGGCTCGGTACTTC
CASRMGQARYF
>TRBJ2-2|TRBV28|NA|NA
TGTGCCAGCAGTTGGGGACGGACGAACGCCGGGGAGCTGTTTTTT
CASSWGRTNAGELFF
>TRBJ2-7|TRBV20-1|NA|NA
TGCAGTGCTGAGGACCTGACGAAGATCGAAGGTCACGAGCAGTACTTC
CSAEDLTKIEGHEQYF
>TRBJ1-2|TRBV9|NA|NA
TGTGCCAGCAGCTTGAGGACAGATGGGAATTATGGCTACACCTTC
CASSLRTDGNYGYTF
>TRBJ1-3|TRBV28|many|NA
TGTGCCAGCAGTTTAGATGTCAGCTCCCTGGGCTCGTCTGGAAACACCATATATTTT
CASSLDVSSLGSSGNTIYF
>TRBJ2-5|TRBV27|NA|TRBD1
TGTGCCAGCAGTCCCCGACAGGGACCGAAGACCCAGTACTTC
CASSPRQGPKTQYF
>TRBJ2-3|TRBV27|NA|TRBD2
TGTGCCAGCAGCGTACACCCCCCGGGACGGCCGAGCGGGAGTGGCGCAGATACGCAGTATTTT
CASSVHPPGRPSGSGADTQYF
>TRBJ2-6|TRBV6-1|NA|TRBD1
TGTGCCAGCAGACCCCTCGGACAGGGGGCTGGGGCCAACGTCCTGACTTTC
CASRPLGQGAGANVLTF
>TRBJ1-2|TRBV28|many|NA
TGTGCCAGCGTGTACAGGACTAACTATGGCTACACCTTC
CASVYRTNYGYTF
>TRBJ2-6|TRBV28|many|NA
TGTGCCAGCAGTTGGGAAAGTGGGGCCAACGTCCTGACTTTC
CASSWESGANVLTF
>TRBJ2-5|TRBV4-1|once|TRBD1
TGCGCCAGCAGCTTTCAGGGGGCGGGAGAGACCCAGTACTTC
CASSFQGAGETQYF
>TRBJ2-5|TRBV7-2|NA|NA
TGTGCCAGCAGTTACGGCAGGGGTCAAGAGACCCAGTACTTC
CASSYGRGQETQYF
>TRBJ2-1|TRBV29-1|NA|NA
TGCAGCGTGCGAGGCGGGCCTAATCACTACAATGAGCAGTTCTTC
CSVRGGPNHYNEQFF
>TRBJ1-5|TRBV18|few|NA
TGTGCCAGCTCACCAGGGCAGGGCCTTAATCAGCCCCAGCATTTT
CASSPGQGLNQPQHF
>TRBJ1-1|TRBV27|many|NA
TGTGCCAGCAGTTTAAGCCTGAACACTGAAGCTTTCTTT
CASSLSLNTEAFF
>TRBJ2-2|TRBV7-3|few|TRBD2
TGTGCCAGCAGCTTAACGGGACTAGCGGGAGTAACCGGGGAGCTGTTTTTT
CASSLTGLAGVTGELFF
>TRBJ2-3|TRBV9|NA|TRBD2
TGTGCCAGCAGCTCGTCGGGACTAGCGGATCTCACAGATACGCAGTATTTT
CASSSSGLADLTDTQYF
>TRBJ1-3|TRBV13|NA|NA
TGTGCCAGCAAAAAGGGAGGGTCTGGAAACACCATATATTTT
CASKKGGSGNTIYF
>TRBJ2-7|TRBV20-1|few|TRBD2
TGCAGTGCTAGGGGAGGTAGCGGGAGTATCGAGCAGTACTTC
CSARGGSGSIEQYF
>TRBJ2-6|TRBV7-9|NA|NA
TGTGCCAGCAGCTTAGGTAGACCGGCCTCTGGGGCCAACGTCCTGACTTTC
CASSLGRPASGANVLTF
>TRBJ1-3|TRBV30|few|NA
TGTGCCTGGGACGGGGGGACCTCTGGAAACACCATATATTTT
CAWDGGTSGNTIYF
>TRBJ1-2|TRBV20-1|many|NA
TGCAGTGCTAGAGGACAGAACGTCTATGGCTACACCTTC
CSARGQNVYGYTF
>TRBJ2-1|TRBV4-1|NA|TRBD2
TGCGCCAGCAGAGTATTAGCGGGTCACAATGAGCAGTTCTTC
CASRVLAGHNEQFF
>TRBJ1-2|TRBV6-2/TRBV6-3|NA|TRBD1
TGTGCCAGCAGTTCCGACCTGGGACAGGGGAAAAACTATGGCTACACCTTC
CASSSDLGQGKNYGYTF
>TRBJ1-3|TRBV28|few|TRBD1
TGTGCCAGCAGACCCCAGGGGGGAGGAAACACCATATATTTT
CASRPQGGGNTIYF
>TRBJ1-4|TRBV5-1|few|NA
TGCGCCAGCAGCTCATCGAGCGTAAGCGAAAAACTGTTTTTT
CASSSSSVSEKLFF
>TRBJ1-1|TRBV2|many|NA
TGTGCCAGCCTCCCACAGGGGAACACTGAAGCTTTCTTT
CASLPQGNTEAFF
>TRBJ2-7|TRBV5-1|many|TRBD1
TGCGCCAGCAGCCCGGGACAGAGATTATCCTACGAGCAGTACTTC
CASSPGQRLSYEQYF
>TRBJ1-5|TRBV28|many|TRBD1
TGTGCCAGCAGTGGAATAACAGGGGAAAATCAGCCCCAGCATTTT
CASSGITGENQPQHF
>TRBJ1-2|TRBV25-1|NA|NA
TGTGCCAGCAGTGAACCGGCGGGCAAGTGCACCTTC
CASSEPAGKCTF
>TRBJ2-3|TRBV6-2/TRBV6-3|many|NA
TGTGCCAGCAGTTACTCGACCAGCGGCAGCACAGATACGCAGTATTTT
CASSYSTSGSTDTQYF
>TRBJ1-1|TRBV5-6|NA|NA
TGTGCCAGCAGCTTAGGGTCTGGGGCAAAAGCTTTCTTT
CASSLGSGAKAFF
>TRBJ2-7|TRBV29-1|NA|TRBD2
TGCAGCGTGGCCTCCCGCGGGAGCTACGAGCAGTACTTC
CSVASRGSYEQYF
>TRBJ2-5|TRBV18|many|NA
TGTGCCAGCTCACCAACGAAGGAGGGGACCCAGTACTTC
CASSPTKEGTQYF
>TRBJ1-6|TRBV20-1|NA|NA
TGCAGTGCTAGAGCCAGGACAGTCTCTACAGATTCACCCCTCCACTTT
CSARARTVSTDSPLHF
>TRBJ1-1|TRBV20-1|NA|NA
TGCAGTGCCCCAAGACAGGCTTCTGAAGCTTTCTTT
CSAPRQASEAFF
>TRBJ2-7|TRBV7-6|few|NA
TGTGCCAGCAGCCAAGGGACCGTCTTTGGGTGGTTCCACGAGCAGTACTTC
CASSQGTVFGWFHEQYF
>TRBJ1-1|TRBV6-2/TRBV6-3|NA|NA
TGTGCCAGCAGTTCCAGACAGGAGAGGATATCGGTCCGCCTATACGACACTGAAGCTTTCTTT
CASSSRQERISVRLYDTEAFF
>TRBJ2-1|TRBV6-2/TRBV6-3|few|TRBD2
TGTGCCAGCATAGTGGGGACTAGCGGGACGGATGAGCAGTTCTTC
CASIVGTSGTDEQFF
>TRBJ1-1|TRBV4-1|NA|NA
TGCGCCAGCAGCCAACGGCAGCCCGGGGGCACTGAAGCTTTCTTT
CASSQRQPGGTEAFF
>TRBJ2-5|TRBV7-2|NA|NA
TGTGCCAGCAGCTTCACCGGGTACCGGGGCGCGGAGACCCAGTACTTC
CASSFTGYRGAETQYF
>TRBJ2-2|TRBV2|many|NA
TGTGCCAGCAGGCGAGGTCCGAACACCGGGGAGCTGTTTTTT
CASRRGPNTGELFF
>TRBJ2-2|TRBV7-2|NA|TRBD2
TGTGCCAGCAGCCCGGGACTAGCGGCCACCGGGGAGCTGTTTTTT
CASSPGLAATGELFF
>TRBJ1-5|TRBV20-1|many|NA
TGCAGTGCCTTGACCGGGTTAAGCAATCAGCCCCAGCATTTT
CSALTGLSNQPQHF